This T cell receptor (beta chain) came from a study of blood T cell repertoires in COVID-19. Study in general: The study drew acute and convalescent COVID-19 samples from the United States, Italy and Spain. In each case, the material was cDNA or gDNA derived from T cells, B-cell-depleted T cells, or PBMCs.

Original data processing: Amplifying reference gene primers gave estimates of nucleated cell counts. Measured with immunoSEQ multiplex PCR; TCRdb has only the in-frame clones, and not every one. V and J calls and clone size are those listed in that table; D and trimming were worked out from the DNA. Among nearly 200,000 clones listed, roughly 84% were seen once. With 6 bases removed from V and 5 bases from J, the gap between germline ends came to 14 bases. Per germline, CDR1 MGHRA and CDR2 YSYEKL. This CDR3 spans 13 amino acids. This clone came up a few times. The chain couples TRBV4-1 to TRBJ2-7; D remains unclear. The receptor was derived from a human donor in a cohort sampled during active COVID-19. What was sequenced was peripheral blood. CDR3 DNA sequence: TGCGCCAGCAGGGGCTCTGGAATGAACGAGCAGTACTTC. Translating it yields CASRGSGMNEQYF.